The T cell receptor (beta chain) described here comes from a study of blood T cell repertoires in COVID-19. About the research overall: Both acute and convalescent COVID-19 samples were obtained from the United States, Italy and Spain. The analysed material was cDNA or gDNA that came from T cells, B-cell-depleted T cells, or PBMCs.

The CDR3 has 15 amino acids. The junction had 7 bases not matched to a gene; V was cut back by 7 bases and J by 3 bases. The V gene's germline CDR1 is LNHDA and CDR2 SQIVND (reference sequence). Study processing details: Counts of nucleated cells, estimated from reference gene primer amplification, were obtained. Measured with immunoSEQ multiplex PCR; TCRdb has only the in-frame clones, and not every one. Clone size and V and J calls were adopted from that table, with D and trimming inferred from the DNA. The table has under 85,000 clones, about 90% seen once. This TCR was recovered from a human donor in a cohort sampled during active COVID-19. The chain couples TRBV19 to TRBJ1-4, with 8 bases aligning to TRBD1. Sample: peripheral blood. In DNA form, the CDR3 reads TGTGCCAGTAACCCCCGGGACAGGCCTAATGAAAAACTGTTTTTT. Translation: CASNPRDRPNEKLFF.